The clone carrying this T cell receptor beta chain has a handful of counts. Antigen: not known. Expressed TCRB transcripts were sequenced because the isolated RNA had all been reverse transcribed beforehand. Roughly 3.5 million reads per sample on average were obtained from naive, central memory and regulatory T cell samples. Data came from immunoSEQ multiplex PCR; TCRdb stores just in-frame clones and leaves some out. The data show around 150,000 clones, around 8.4% seen once. These data belong to a study of beta chain features in type 1 diabetes. Study overall: Summed over all samples, the examined sorted cells came to roughly 110 million. Whole-study findings and limits: Relative to healthy donors, patients appeared to have naive, central memory and Treg TCRB repertoires that were more similar. Patients with type 1 diabetes carried fewer insertions and had more deletions at their VDJ junctions. Across all four CD4+ subsets, people with type 1 diabetes showed modestly shorter TCRB CDR3s.

V was pared by 0 bases and J by 7 bases, with 9 bases of the junction left unmatched. Germline V gives CDR1 LGHNA, CDR2 YSLEER. The CDR3 totals 16 residues. The V and J genes are TRBV4-3 and TRBJ2-5; 9 bases fit TRBD2. The clonotype comes from a woman aged 18-29 years with type 1 diabetes. The sample comprised central memory CD4+ T cells from blood. CDR3 amino acids: CASSQEATRREGTQYF. CDR3 nucleotides: TGCGCCAGCAGCCAAGAGGCTACTAGGCGGGAGGGGACCCAGTACTTC.